This T cell receptor beta chain was sequenced for a study of blood T cell repertoires in COVID-19. Overall study context: Italy, Spain and the United States were the sources of the convalescent and acute COVID-19 samples. T cells, B-cell-depleted T cells, or PBMCs supplied cDNA or gDNA.

Per germline, CDR1 WSHSY and CDR2 SAAADI. The CDR3 is 18 amino acids. After removal of 3 bases from V and 6 bases from J, the junction contained 15 bases not matched to a gene. This clone was recorded a few times. Data came from immunoSEQ multiplex PCR; TCRdb stores just in-frame clones and leaves some out. The data show approximately 190,000 clones, under 90% seen once. The TCR sequence derives from a man between 60 and 75 years old with acute or convalescent COVID-19. V gene TRBV10-2 combines with J gene TRBJ2-1; 9 positions match TRBD2. The sequenced material came from peripheral blood. The CDR3 spells CASSDRMGWGLAPNEQFF. The CDR3 DNA reads as TGCGCCAGCAGTGACCGTATGGGTTGGGGACTAGCCCCCAATGAGCAGTTCTTC.